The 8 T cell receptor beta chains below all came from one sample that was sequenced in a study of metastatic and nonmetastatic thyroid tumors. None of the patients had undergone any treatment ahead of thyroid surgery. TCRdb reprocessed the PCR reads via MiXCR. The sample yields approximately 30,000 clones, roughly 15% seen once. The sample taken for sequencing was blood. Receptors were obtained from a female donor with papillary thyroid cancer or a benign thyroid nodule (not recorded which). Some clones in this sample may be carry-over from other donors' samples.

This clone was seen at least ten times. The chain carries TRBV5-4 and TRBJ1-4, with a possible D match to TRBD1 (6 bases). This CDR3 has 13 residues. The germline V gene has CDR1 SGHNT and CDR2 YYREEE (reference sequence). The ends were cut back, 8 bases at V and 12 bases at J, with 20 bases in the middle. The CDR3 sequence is CASKLRGGGELFF. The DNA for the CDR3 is TGTGCCAGTAAACTGAGGGGGGGCGGTGAACTGTTTTTT.

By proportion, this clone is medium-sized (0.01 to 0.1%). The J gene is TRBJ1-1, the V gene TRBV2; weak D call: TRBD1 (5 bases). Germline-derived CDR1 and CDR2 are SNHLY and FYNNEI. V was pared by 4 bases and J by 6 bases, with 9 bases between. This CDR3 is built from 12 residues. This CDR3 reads CASSVLGPEAFF. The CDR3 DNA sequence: TGTGCCAGCAGTGTTCTGGGGCCTGAAGCTTTCTTT.

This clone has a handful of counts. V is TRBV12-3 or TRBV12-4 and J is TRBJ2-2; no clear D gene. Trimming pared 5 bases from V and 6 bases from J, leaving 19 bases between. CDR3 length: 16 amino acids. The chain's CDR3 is CASSDLVALEAGELFF. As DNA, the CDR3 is TGTGCCAGCAGTGACCTGGTGGCCCTTGAGGCCGGGGAGCTGTTTTTT.

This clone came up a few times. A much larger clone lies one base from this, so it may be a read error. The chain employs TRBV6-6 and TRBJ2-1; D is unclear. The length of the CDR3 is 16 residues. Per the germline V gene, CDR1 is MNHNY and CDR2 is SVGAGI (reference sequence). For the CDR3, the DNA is TGTGCCAGCAGTTACTCGGTTCGCCAGAGGTATGGTGAGCAGCTCTTC. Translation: CASSYSVRQRYGEQLF.

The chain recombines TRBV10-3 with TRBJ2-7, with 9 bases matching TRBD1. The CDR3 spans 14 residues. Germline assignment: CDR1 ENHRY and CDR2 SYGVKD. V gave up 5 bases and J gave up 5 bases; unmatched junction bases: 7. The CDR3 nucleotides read TGTGCCATCAGTCGGGACAGGGTGGGGGACGAGCAGTACTTC. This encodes CAISRDRVGDEQYF.

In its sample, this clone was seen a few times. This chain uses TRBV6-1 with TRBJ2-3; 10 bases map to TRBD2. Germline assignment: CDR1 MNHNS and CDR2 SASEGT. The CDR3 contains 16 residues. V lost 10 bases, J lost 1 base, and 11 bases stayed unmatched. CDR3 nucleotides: TGTGCCATCCAAGAGGGAGCGGGGGGGGGCACAGATACGCAGTATTTT. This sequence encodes CAIQEGAGGGTDTQYF.

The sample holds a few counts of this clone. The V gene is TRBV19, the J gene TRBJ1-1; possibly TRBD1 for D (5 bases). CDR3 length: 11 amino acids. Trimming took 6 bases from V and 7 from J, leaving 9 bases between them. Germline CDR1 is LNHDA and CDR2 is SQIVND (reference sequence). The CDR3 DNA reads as TGTGCCAGTAGAAGAGACAGTGAAGCTTTCTTT. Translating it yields CASRRDSEAFF.

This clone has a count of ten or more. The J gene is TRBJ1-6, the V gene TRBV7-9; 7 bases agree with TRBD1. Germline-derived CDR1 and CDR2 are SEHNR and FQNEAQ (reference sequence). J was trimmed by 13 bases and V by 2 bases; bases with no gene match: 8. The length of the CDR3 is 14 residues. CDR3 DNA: TGTGCCAGCAGCTTATCGTTAGGGGGCTCGCCCCTCCACTTT. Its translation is CASSLSLGGSPLHF.